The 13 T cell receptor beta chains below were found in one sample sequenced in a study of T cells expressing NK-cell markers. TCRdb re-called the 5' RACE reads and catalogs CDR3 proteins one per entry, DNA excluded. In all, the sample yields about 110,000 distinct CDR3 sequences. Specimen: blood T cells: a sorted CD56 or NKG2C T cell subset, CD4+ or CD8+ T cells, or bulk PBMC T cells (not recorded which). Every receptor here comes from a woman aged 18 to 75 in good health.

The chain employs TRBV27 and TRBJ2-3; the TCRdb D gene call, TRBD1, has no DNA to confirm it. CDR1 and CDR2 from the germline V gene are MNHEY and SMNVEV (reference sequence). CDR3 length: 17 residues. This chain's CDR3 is CASSHEAGTGSTDTQYF.

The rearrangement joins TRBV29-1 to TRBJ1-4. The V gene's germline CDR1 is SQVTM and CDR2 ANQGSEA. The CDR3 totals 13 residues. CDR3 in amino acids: CSVAGGLNEKLFF.

This chain's CDR3 is CASSFRGNTGELFF. J is TRBJ2-2 and V is TRBV5-4; without DNA, the TCRdb call of TRBD1 cannot be checked. The CDR3 is 14 amino acids. Germline CDR1 SGHNT, CDR2 YYREEE (reference sequence).

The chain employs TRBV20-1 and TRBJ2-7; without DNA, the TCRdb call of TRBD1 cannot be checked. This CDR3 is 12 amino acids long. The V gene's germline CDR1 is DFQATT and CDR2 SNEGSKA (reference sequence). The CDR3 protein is CSARGQGYEQYF.

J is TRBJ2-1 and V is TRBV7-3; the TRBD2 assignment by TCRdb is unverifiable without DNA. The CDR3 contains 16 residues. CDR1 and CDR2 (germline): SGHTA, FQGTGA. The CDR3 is CASSLITSASYNEQFF. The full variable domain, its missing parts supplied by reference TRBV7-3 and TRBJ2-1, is GAGVSQTPSNKVTEKGKYVELRCDPISGHTALYWYRQSLGQGPEFLIYFQGTGAADDSGLPNDRFFAVRPEGSVSTLKIQRTERGDSAVYLCASSLITSASYNEQFFGPGTRLTVL.

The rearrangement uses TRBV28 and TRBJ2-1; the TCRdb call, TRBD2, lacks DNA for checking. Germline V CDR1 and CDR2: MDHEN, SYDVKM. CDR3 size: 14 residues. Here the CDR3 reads CASSKGLSAGEQFF.

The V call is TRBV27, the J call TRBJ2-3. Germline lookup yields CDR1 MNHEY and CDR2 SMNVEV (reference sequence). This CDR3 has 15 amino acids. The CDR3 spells CASSFSGILADTQYF.

The CDR3 loop reads CASSITPSGAYNEQFF. The chain joins TRBV5-6 to TRBJ2-1; TCRdb reports TRBD2, a call that lacks DNA to check it against. The V gene's germline CDR1 is SGHDT and CDR2 YYEEEE. The CDR3 totals 16 residues.

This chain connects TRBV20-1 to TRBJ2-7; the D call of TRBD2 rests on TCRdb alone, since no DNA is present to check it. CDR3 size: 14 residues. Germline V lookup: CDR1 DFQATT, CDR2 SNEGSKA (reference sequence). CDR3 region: CSAGRLAGDNEQYF.

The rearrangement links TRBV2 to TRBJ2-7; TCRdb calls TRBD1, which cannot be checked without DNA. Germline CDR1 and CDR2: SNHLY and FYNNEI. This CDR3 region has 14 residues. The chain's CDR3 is CASSERGQVYEQYF.

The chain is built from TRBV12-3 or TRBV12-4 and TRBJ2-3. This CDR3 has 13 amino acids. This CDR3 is CASSLAAADTQYF.

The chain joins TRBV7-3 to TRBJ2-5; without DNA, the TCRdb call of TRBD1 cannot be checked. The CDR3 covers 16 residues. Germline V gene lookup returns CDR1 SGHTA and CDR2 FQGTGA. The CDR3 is CASSLTGTGGAETQYF.

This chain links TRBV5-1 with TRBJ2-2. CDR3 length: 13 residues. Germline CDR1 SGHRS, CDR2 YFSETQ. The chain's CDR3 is CASSLMVPGELFF.